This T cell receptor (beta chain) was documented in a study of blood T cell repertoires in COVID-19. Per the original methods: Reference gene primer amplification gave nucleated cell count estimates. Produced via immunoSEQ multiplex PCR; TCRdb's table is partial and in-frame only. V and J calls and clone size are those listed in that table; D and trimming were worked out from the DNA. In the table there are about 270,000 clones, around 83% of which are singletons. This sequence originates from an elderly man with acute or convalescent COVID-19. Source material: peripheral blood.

The CDR3 DNA is TGTGCCAGTAGCGAGGGTGTCATAGGCTACGAGCAGTACTTC. Protein sequence: CASSEGVIGYEQYF. The rearrangement joins TRBV19 to TRBJ2-7; maybe TRBD2 (5 bases). Per germline, CDR1 LNHDA and CDR2 SQIVND (reference sequence). Between the trimmed V and J ends, which lost 6 bases and 3 bases, there was a span of 15 bases. This CDR3 contains 14 residues.